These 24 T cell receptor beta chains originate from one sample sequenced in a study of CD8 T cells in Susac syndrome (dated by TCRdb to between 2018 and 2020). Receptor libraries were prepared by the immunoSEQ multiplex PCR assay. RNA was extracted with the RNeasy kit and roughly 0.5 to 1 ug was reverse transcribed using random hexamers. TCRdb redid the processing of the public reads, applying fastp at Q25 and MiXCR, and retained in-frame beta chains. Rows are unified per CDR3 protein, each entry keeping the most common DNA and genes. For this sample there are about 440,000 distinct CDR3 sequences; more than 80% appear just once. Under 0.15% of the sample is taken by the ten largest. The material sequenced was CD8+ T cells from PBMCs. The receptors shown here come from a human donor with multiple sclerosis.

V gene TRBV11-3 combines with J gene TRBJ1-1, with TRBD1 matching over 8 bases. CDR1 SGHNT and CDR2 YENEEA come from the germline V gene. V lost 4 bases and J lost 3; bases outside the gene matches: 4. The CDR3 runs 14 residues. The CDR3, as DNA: TGTGCCAGCAGCTCCGAACAGGGGGACACTGAAGCTTTCTTT. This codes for CASSSEQGDTEAFF.

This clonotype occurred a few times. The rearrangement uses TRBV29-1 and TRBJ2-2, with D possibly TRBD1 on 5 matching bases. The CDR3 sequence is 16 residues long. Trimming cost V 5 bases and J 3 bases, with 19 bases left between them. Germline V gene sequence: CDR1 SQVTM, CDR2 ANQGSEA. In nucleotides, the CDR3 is TGCAGCGTTACCTACAGGCCAACCTCCGACACCGGGGAGCTGTTTTTT. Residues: CSVTYRPTSDTGELFF.

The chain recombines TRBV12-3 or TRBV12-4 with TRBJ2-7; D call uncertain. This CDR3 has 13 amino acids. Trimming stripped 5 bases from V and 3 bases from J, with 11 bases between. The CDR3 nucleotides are TGTGCCAGCAGTCCAACAGCCCACTACGAGCAGTACTTC. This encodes CASSPTAHYEQYF.

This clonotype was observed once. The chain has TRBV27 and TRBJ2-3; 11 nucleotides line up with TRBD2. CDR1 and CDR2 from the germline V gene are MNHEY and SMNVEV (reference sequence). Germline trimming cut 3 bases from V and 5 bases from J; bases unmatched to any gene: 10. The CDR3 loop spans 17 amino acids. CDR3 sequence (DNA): TGTGCCAGCAGTTTCTCTATAGCGGGAGGGCGGGGAGATACGCAGTATTTT. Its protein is CASSFSIAGGRGDTQYF.

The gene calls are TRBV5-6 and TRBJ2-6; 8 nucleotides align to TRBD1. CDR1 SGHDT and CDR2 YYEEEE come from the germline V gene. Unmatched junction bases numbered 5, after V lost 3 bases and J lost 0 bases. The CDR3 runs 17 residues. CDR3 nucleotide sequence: TGTGCCAGCAGCTGGACAGGGTCGATCTCTGGGGCCAACGTCCTGACTTTC. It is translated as CASSWTGSISGANVLTF.

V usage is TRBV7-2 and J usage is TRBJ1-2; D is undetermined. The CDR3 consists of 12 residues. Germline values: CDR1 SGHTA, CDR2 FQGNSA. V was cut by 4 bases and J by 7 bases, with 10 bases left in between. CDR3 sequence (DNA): TGTGCCAGCAGCTCGGAAGTTATTGGCTACACCTTC. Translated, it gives CASSSEVIGYTF.

The CDR3 spells CASSQGQASYEQYV. The CDR3 bases are TGTGCCAGCAGCCAAGGCCAAGCGTCCTACGAGCAGTACGTC. The V and J genes are TRBV4-2 and TRBJ2-7; D is unclear. The V and J ends lost 1 base and 1 base respectively, with 8 bases between them. The CDR3 has 14 amino acids. Looked up from germline, CDR1 is LGHNA and CDR2 is YNFKEQ.

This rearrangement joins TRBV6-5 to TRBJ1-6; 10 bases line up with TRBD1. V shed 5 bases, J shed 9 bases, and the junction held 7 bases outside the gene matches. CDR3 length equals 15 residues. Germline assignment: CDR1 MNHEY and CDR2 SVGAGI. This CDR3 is CASSANRDRGSPLHF. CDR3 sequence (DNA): TGTGCCAGCAGTGCGAACCGGGACAGGGGTTCACCCCTCCACTTT.

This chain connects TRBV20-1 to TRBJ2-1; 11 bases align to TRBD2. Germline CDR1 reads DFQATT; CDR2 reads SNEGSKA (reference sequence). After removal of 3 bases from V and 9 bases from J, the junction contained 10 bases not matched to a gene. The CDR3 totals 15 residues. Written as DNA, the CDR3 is TGCAGTGCTAGGGGGACTAGCGGAATCTTGGGTGAGCAGTTCTTC. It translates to CSARGTSGILGEQFF.

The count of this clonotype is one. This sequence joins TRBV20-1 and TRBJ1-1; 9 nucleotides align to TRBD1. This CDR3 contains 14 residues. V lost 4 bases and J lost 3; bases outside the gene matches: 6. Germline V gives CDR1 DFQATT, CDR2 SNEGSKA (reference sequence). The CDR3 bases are TGCAGTGCTATAACACAGGGGGCGGACACTGAAGCTTTCTTT. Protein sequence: CSAITQGADTEAFF.

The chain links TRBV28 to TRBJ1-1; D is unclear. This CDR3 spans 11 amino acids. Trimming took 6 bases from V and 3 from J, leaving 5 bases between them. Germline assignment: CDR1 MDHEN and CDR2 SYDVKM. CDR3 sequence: CASRQYTEAFF. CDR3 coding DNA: TGTGCCAGCAGACAGTACACTGAAGCTTTCTTT.

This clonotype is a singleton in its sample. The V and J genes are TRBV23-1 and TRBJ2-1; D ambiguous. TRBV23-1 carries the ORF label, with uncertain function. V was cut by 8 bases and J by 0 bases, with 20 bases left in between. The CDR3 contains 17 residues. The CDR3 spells CASPLSWARVSYNEQFF. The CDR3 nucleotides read TGCGCCAGCCCCCTTAGTTGGGCTAGGGTCTCCTACAATGAGCAGTTCTTC.

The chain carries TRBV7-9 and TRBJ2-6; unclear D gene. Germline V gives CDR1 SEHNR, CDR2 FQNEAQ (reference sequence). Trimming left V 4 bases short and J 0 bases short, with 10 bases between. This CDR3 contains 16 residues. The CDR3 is CASSSKAASGANVLTF. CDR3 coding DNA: TGTGCCAGCAGCTCCAAGGCGGCCTCTGGGGCCAACGTCCTGACTTTC.

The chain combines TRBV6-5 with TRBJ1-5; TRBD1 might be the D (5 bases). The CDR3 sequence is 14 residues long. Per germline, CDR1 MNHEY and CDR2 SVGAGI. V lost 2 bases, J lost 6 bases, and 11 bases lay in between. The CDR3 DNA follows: TGTGCCAGCAGTTACGACGGGGCCGGTCAGCCCCAGCATTTT. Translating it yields CASSYDGAGQPQHF.

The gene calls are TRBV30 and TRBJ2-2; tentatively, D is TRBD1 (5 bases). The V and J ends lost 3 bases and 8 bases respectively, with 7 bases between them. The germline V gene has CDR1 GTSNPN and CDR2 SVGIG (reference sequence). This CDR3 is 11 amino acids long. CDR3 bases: TGTGCCTGGAGCCCAGGGGGGGAGCTGTTTTTT. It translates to CAWSPGGELFF.

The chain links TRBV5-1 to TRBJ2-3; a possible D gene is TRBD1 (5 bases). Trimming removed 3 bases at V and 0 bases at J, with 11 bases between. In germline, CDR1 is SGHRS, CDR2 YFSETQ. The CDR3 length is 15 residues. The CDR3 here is CASSWEQVSTDTQYF. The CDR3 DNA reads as TGCGCCAGCAGCTGGGAACAGGTTAGCACAGATACGCAGTATTTT.

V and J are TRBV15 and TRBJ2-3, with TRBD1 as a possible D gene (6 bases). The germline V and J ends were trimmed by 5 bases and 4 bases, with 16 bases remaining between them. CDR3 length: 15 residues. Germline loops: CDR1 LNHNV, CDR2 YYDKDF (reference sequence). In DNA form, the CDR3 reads TGTGCCACCAGCCCCGTGGCCTGGGGGCCAGATACGCAGTATTTT. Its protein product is CATSPVAWGPDTQYF.

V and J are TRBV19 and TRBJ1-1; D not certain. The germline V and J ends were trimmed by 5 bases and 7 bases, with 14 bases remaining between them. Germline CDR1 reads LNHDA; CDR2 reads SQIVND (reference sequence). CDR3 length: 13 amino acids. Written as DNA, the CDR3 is TGTGCCAGTAGTCCCGGGCGGTTTAGTGAAGCTTTCTTT. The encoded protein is CASSPGRFSEAFF.

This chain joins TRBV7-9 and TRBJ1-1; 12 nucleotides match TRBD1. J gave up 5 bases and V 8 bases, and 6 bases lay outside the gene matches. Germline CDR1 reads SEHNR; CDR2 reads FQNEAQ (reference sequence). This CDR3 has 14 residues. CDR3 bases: TGTGCCAGCGAGCCGGGACAGGGGGCGACTGAAGCTTTCTTT. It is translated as CASEPGQGATEAFF.

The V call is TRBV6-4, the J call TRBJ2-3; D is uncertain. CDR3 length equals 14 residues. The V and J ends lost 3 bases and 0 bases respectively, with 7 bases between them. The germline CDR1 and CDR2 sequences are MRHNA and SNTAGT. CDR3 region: CASSEWDSTDTQYF. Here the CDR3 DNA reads TGTGCCAGCAGTGAGTGGGATAGCACAGATACGCAGTATTTT.

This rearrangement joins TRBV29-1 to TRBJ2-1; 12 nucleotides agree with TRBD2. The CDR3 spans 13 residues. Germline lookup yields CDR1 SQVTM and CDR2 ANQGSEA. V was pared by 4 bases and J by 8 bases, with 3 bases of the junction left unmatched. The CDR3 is CSVGTSGIHEQFF. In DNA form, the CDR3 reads TGCAGCGTTGGGACTAGCGGGATCCATGAGCAGTTCTTC.

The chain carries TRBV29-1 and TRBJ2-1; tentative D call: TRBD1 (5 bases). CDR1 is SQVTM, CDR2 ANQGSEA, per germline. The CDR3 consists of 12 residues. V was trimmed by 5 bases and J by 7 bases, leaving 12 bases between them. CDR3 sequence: CSVTARANEQFF. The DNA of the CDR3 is TGCAGCGTTACTGCCAGGGCGAATGAGCAGTTCTTC.

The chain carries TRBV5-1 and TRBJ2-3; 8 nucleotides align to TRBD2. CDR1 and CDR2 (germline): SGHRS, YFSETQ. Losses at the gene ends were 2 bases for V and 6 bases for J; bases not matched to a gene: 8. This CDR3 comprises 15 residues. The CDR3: CASSLRREDEDTQYF. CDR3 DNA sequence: TGCGCCAGCAGCTTAAGGCGGGAGGACGAGGATACGCAGTATTTT.

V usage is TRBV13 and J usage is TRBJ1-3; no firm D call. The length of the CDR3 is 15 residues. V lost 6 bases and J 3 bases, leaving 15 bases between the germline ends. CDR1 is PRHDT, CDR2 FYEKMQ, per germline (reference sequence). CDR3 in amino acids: CASSGSWGSGNTIYF. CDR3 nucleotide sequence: TGTGCCAGCAGTGGGAGCTGGGGAAGTGGAAACACCATATATTTT.